This passage covers 5 T cell receptor beta chains from one sample sequenced in a study of blood T cell repertoires in COVID-19. The method was immunoSEQ multiplex PCR; TCRdb's version includes in-frame clones alone and lacks a portion of them. The sample comprises 500,000 to 600,000 clones, about 88% of which are singletons, and 7.5% to 9% rests with the top ten. Material for sequencing was peripheral blood. These receptors were obtained from a woman in her fifties or sixties with COVID-19, enrolled during active disease.

J is TRBJ2-3 and V is TRBV6-6; D not certain. V was clipped by 6 bases and J by 4 bases, with 5 bases between them. Germline V gene data show CDR1 as MNHNY and CDR2 as SVGAGI (reference sequence). The CDR3 totals 11 residues. CDR3 coding DNA: TGTGCCAGCAGATTAGCAGATACGCAGTATTTT. Its translation: CASRLADTQYF.

Concerning this clone: Other DNA sequences from this sample encode an identical CDR3 as well. The chain uses TRBV9 and TRBJ2-5; D call uncertain. The CDR3 extends over 14 amino acids. The V end was cut by 0 bases, the J end by 4 bases, with 10 bases between. Germline CDR1 reads SGDLS; CDR2 reads YYNGEE. This CDR3 reads CASSVGGFRETQYF. The CDR3 DNA is TGTGCCAGCAGCGTAGGAGGATTCCGAGAGACCCAGTACTTC.

This clone was picked up one time. The chain employs TRBV6-5 and TRBJ1-4, with D tentatively TRBD1 (5 bases). Germline loops: CDR1 MNHEY, CDR2 SVGAGI. The CDR3 is 12 amino acids. V was shortened by 11 bases and J by 8 bases, with 15 bases between the two germline ends. CDR3 region: CAGRRGGEKLFF. The CDR3 DNA sequence: TGTGCCGGGCGTAGGGGAGGGGAAAAACTGTTTTTT.

V usage is TRBV6-5 and J usage is TRBJ1-1, with 8 bases identical to TRBD1. The germline CDR1 and CDR2 sequences are MNHEY and SVGAGI. The CDR3 loop spans 14 amino acids. Trimming took 6 bases from V and 6 from J; bases not matched to a gene: 9. The DNA of the CDR3 is TGTGCCAGCAGGCAGGGGGCAGTAGGCGCTGAAGCTTTCTTT. Translation: CASRQGAVGAEAFF.

The rearrangement joins TRBV4-1 to TRBJ2-3; the match to TRBD1 covers 11 bases. Germline V lookup: CDR1 MGHRA, CDR2 YSYEKL. The CDR3 runs to 17 residues. V shed 1 base and J 6 bases; nucleotides not matched to a gene: 9. The CDR3 loop is CASSQAMDRGQGDTQYF. The DNA of the CDR3 is TGCGCCAGCAGCCAAGCAATGGACAGGGGGCAAGGTGATACGCAGTATTTT.